What follows are 5 T cell receptor beta chains derived from one specimen sequenced in a study of shared clonotypes between healthy human individuals. Terminally differentiated effector memory CD45RA+ cells were left out of the naive CD8 fraction, which was CD45RO-negative and positively selected for CCR7. Data came from immunoSEQ multiplex PCR; TCRdb stores just in-frame clones and leaves some out. The sample has approximately 2,200,000 clones; more than 85% are singletons. Material: naive CD8+ T cells from PBMCs. Receptors originate from a young man in good health. Some clones in this sample may be carry-over from other donors' samples.

This rearrangement joins TRBV6-1 to TRBJ1-3, with 9 bases matching TRBD1. Germline CDR1 reads MNHNS; CDR2 reads SASEGT. With V trimmed by 3 bases and J by 3 bases, 12 bases remained unmatched. The CDR3 is made up of 18 amino acids. The CDR3 DNA is TGTGCCAGCAGTGAGACGCCACAGGGGGCGTCTTATGGAAACACCATATATTTT. Translated: CASSETPQGASYGNTIYF.

This chain connects TRBV6-1 to TRBJ2-7; the D gene could be TRBD1 or TRBD2 (6 bases each). Between the trimmed V and J ends, which lost 4 bases and 2 bases, there was a span of 15 bases. Germline CDR1 is MNHNS and CDR2 is SASEGT. This CDR3 comprises 15 residues. The CDR3 DNA is TGTGCCAGCAGTGCAGAGGGGGGATGGGCCTACGAGCAGTACTTC. As protein: CASSAEGGWAYEQYF.

The chain combines TRBV10-1 with TRBJ2-7; tentative D call: TRBD1 (5 bases). Germline values: CDR1 WNHNN, CDR2 SYGVQD (reference sequence). The CDR3 is 15 amino acids. The ends were cut back, 0 bases at V and 0 bases at J, with 9 bases in the middle. CDR3 coding DNA: TGCGCCAGCAGTGAGTCGTGGCAGGGCTCCTACGAGCAGTACTTC. This gives the protein CASSESWQGSYEQYF.

In its sample, this clone was seen once. The gene calls are TRBV12-1 and TRBJ1-2; the DNA was not used to check the table's D call, TRBD1. TRBV12-1 is described as a pseudogene. CDR3 length: 15 amino acids. CDR3 sequence: CASSFATDRGYGYTF. In nucleotides, the CDR3 is TGTGCCAGCAGCTTTGCAACTGACAGGGGGTATGGCTACACCTTC.

The gene calls are TRBV12-5 and TRBJ2-1, with D possibly being TRBD2 (5 bases). Germline V CDR1 and CDR2: LGHNT, FRNRAP. V lost 2 bases to trimming and J lost 6 bases, with 8 bases between them. CDR3 size: 13 residues. The CDR3 DNA reads as TGTGCTAGTGGTTTGAGCCGGGGCAATGAGCAGTTCTTC. It encodes CASGLSRGNEQFF.